The 28 T cell receptor beta chains below all came from one sample that was sequenced in a study of blood T cells in healthy people across ages. The second PCR ran 7 to 11 cycles with a sample-barcoded 5' primer and J-beta primers. Each CDR3 protein gets one entry after TCRdb re-called the 5' RACE reads with MiXCR. Here the sample spans hundreds of thousands of distinct CDR3 sequences, approximately 30% being singletons. Sequenced material: blood. Every receptor here comes from a woman aged 80 or over in good health.

Concerning this clonotype: A single base separates this from a much larger clone, so it may be a read error. The rearrangement uses TRBV18 and TRBJ2-7, with a possible D match to TRBD2 (7 bases). V gave up 2 bases and J gave up 7 bases, with 18 bases separating them. Germline CDR1 reads KGHSH; CDR2 reads LQKENI. The CDR3 is made up of 15 amino acids. DNA for the CDR3: TGTGCCAGCTCACCAGGAGGGGGGGTACGCAATGAGCAGTACTTC. Translating gives CASSPGGGVRNEQYF.

Concerning this clonotype: One junction end disagrees with the germline gene, perhaps due to a read error. The chain has TRBV5-4 and TRBJ2-1; possible D gene TRBD2, 6 bases. Germline values: CDR1 SGHNT, CDR2 YYREEE (reference sequence). The CDR3 totals 16 residues. The CDR3: CASGPRDFSSCNEQFF. CDR3 nucleotide sequence: TGTGCCAGCGGCCCTAGGGACTTTAGCTCCTGCAATGAGCAGTTCTTC.

The V gene is TRBV15, the J gene TRBJ2-1; D uncertain. Trimming shortened V by 2 bases and J by 5 bases, and 4 bases separated the two germline ends. Per germline, CDR1 LNHNV and CDR2 YYDKDF (reference sequence). This CDR3 is built from 12 residues. CDR3 sequence (DNA): TGTGCCACCAGCAGACCACACAATGAGCAGTTCTTC. It encodes CATSRPHNEQFF.

The chain joins TRBV30 to TRBJ1-2; D gene ambiguous. Germline values: CDR1 GTSNPN, CDR2 SVGIG (reference sequence). The CDR3 has 13 residues. V was shortened by 3 bases and J by 0 bases, with 8 bases between the two germline ends. CDR3 nucleotides: TGTGCCTGGAGCCCAGTTACTAACTATGGCTACACCTTC. Its protein product is CAWSPVTNYGYTF.

The chain carries TRBV24-1 and TRBJ2-3, with a tentative D call TRBD2 (6 bases). The germline V gene encodes CDR1 KGHDR and CDR2 SFDVKD. This CDR3 is 14 amino acids long. The V end was cut by 5 bases, the J end by 10 bases, with 18 bases between. This CDR3 reads CATSGPRQPGAQYF. In DNA form, the CDR3 reads TGTGCCACCAGTGGCCCGAGACAGCCGGGGGCGCAGTATTTT.

This clonotype occurred many times. This chain connects TRBV9 to TRBJ2-7; D possibly matches TRBD1 or TRBD2 (6 bases each). This CDR3 comprises 15 residues. Trimming stripped 0 bases from V and 0 bases from J, with 10 bases between. Germline V gene sequence: CDR1 SGDLS, CDR2 YYNGEE. The CDR3, as DNA: TGTGCCAGCAGCGTAGAGGAGGGGGGCTCCTACGAGCAGTACTTC. Protein sequence: CASSVEEGGSYEQYF.

This clonotype was observed a handful of times. Given a much more abundant clone one base away, this may be a read error. The chain is built from TRBV4-3 and TRBJ1-2; no definite D call. This CDR3 comprises 16 residues. Germline CDR1 LGHNA, CDR2 YSLEER. CDR3 residues: CAGSQEVMRTPYGYTF. CDR3 in DNA: TGCGCCGGCAGCCAAGAAGTAATGAGAACCCCCTATGGCTACACCTTC.

This rearrangement joins TRBV20-1 to TRBJ2-7; D gene unclear. The CDR3 spans 11 residues. Germline CDR1 and CDR2: DFQATT and SNEGSKA (reference sequence). V was pared by 6 bases and J by 6 bases, with 12 bases between. The CDR3 region has the DNA TGCAGTGCCACGGACCCCCCCGAGCAGTACTTC. Translating gives CSATDPPEQYF.

In this sample, this clonotype turned up a few times. The chain joins TRBV27 to TRBJ1-2, with 7 bases identical to TRBD1. Germline V CDR1 and CDR2: MNHEY, SMNVEV (reference sequence). The CDR3 spans 17 residues. V gave up 2 bases and J gave up 3 bases; unmatched junction bases: 12. CDR3 sequence reads: CASSLAPGQILHYGYTF. The CDR3 DNA sequence: TGTGCCAGCAGTTTAGCCCCGGGACAGATCCTACACTATGGCTACACCTTC.

This chain connects TRBV24-1 to TRBJ2-2; the D gene is possibly TRBD1 (6 bases). The CDR3 spans 15 residues. V was clipped by 3 bases and J by 4 bases, with 11 bases between them. Germline CDR1 reads KGHDR; CDR2 reads SFDVKD. The CDR3 nucleotides read TGTGCCACCAGTGATAACAGGGCTTTCACCGGGGAGCTGTTTTTT. Its translation: CATSDNRAFTGELFF.

This clonotype has a count of ten or more. The CDR3 DNA follows: TGTGCCAGCAGCTTAAACCTGAGGACAGGGGTCCCAGATACGCAGTATTTT. Translation gives CASSLNLRTGVPDTQYF. The V gene is TRBV7-9, the J gene TRBJ2-3, with 9 bases matching TRBD1. The CDR3 is 17 amino acids. J gave up 4 bases and V 2 bases, and 10 bases lay outside the gene matches. Germline V gives CDR1 SEHNR, CDR2 FQNEAQ (reference sequence).

This clonotype was seen a few times. The J gene is TRBJ2-2, the V gene TRBV7-2, with 8 nucleotides matching TRBD2. This CDR3 has 16 amino acids. Germline values: CDR1 SGHTA, CDR2 FQGNSA. V trimming: 1 base; J trimming: 6 bases; junction bases outside the gene matches: 7. CDR3 DNA sequence: TGTGCCAGCAGCTTAGGACGAGCGGGGGTCCCCGGGGAGCTGTTTTTT. Translation: CASSLGRAGVPGELFF.

This clonotype appeared many times. The chain combines TRBV7-6 with TRBJ2-2; TRBD1 might be the D (6 bases). Germline V gene lookup returns CDR1 SGHVS and CDR2 FNYEAQ. Deletions cut 3 bases from V and 2 bases from J, with 10 bases between. CDR3 length: 15 residues. This chain's CDR3 is CASSFARGNTGELFF. DNA for the CDR3: TGTGCCAGCAGCTTTGCCAGGGGAAACACCGGGGAGCTGTTTTTT.

The CDR3 sequence is CASSQVPWGFEQYF. The CDR3 nucleotides are TGCGCCAGCAGCCAAGTGCCGTGGGGCTTCGAGCAGTACTTC. The chain links TRBV4-1 to TRBJ2-5; D possibly corresponds to TRBD1 (5 bases). The J call may not be correct, given that the DNA end is closer to TRBJ2-7. The CDR3 covers 14 residues. CDR1 MGHRA and CDR2 YSYEKL come from the germline V gene.

The V gene is TRBV15, the J gene TRBJ2-5; D is unclear. CDR1 LNHNV and CDR2 YYDKDF come from the germline V gene (reference sequence). There are 15 residues in the CDR3. V was shortened by 1 base and J by 2 bases, with 11 bases between the two germline ends. CDR3: CATSRGLEQQETQYF. The CDR3 DNA follows: TGTGCCACCAGCAGAGGCCTGGAACAGCAAGAGACCCAGTACTTC. Together with reference TRBV15 and TRBJ2-5, the CDR3 gives the full variable domain: DAMVIQNPRYQVTQFGKPVTLSCSQTLNHNVMYWYQQKSSQAPKLLFHYYDKDFNNEADTPDNFQSRRPNTSFCFLDIRSPGLGDTAMYLCATSRGLEQQETQYFGPGTRLLVL.

This clonotype was seen at least ten times. This rearrangement joins TRBV20-1 to TRBJ2-1, with TRBD1 identical over 9 bases. Per germline, CDR1 DFQATT and CDR2 SNEGSKA (reference sequence). After removal of 6 bases from V and 3 bases from J, the junction contained 6 bases not matched to a gene. The CDR3 sequence is 14 residues long. For the CDR3, the DNA is TGCAGTGCAGGACAGGGGACGGTCTACAATGAGCAGTTCTTC. Its protein product is CSAGQGTVYNEQFF.

The CDR3, as DNA: TGTGCCAGCCGTCCCATAGACACCGGGGAGCTGTTTTTT. Its translation is CASRPIDTGELFF. The rearrangement joins TRBV6-1 to TRBJ2-2, with no clear D. CDR3 size: 13 residues. The V end lost 8 bases, the J end lost 3 bases, and 10 bases lay between the germline ends. Germline V gene lookup returns CDR1 MNHNS and CDR2 SASEGT.

The chain links TRBV11-1 to TRBJ2-5; the D call may be TRBD1 or TRBD2 (6 bases each). Germline CDR1 and CDR2: SGHAT and FQDESV (reference sequence). The CDR3 loop spans 13 amino acids. Trimming left V 8 bases short and J 5 bases short, with 15 bases between. CDR3 in amino acids: CASGSIGGETQYF. The CDR3 DNA is TGTGCCAGCGGATCCATAGGGGGGGAGACCCAGTACTTC.

Ten or more counts support this clonotype. In nucleotides, the CDR3 is TGTGCCAGCAGCGACCGTCTAGTACTCGAGACCCAGTACTTC. The encoded protein is CASSDRLVLETQYF. The gene calls are TRBV7-2 and TRBJ2-5; D gene ambiguous. The germline V gene has CDR1 SGHTA and CDR2 FQGNSA. The CDR3 totals 14 residues. V was trimmed by 5 bases and J by 5 bases, leaving 15 bases between them.

With respect to this clonotype: The CDR3 does not close with the conserved phenylalanine or tryptophan, likely indicating a read error. The chain uses TRBV5-1 and TRBJ2-6, with TRBD1 as a possible D gene (6 bases). Germline V gene data show CDR1 as SGHRS and CDR2 as YFSETQ. V lost 4 bases, J lost 0 bases, and 11 bases lay in between. The CDR3 covers 16 residues. The CDR3: CASSMGHSSGANVLTN. The CDR3 DNA reads as TGCGCCAGCAGCATGGGACATTCCTCTGGGGCCAACGTCCTGACTAAC.

This clonotype was recorded only once. A single base separates this from a much larger clone, so it may be a read error. The rearrangement joins TRBV5-1 to TRBJ2-4; TRBD2 matches at 7 bases. Germline-derived CDR1 and CDR2 are SGHRS and YFSETQ. There are 15 residues in the CDR3. The CDR3 loop is CANSLGPGGKNIQYF. In DNA, the CDR3 is TGCGCCAACAGCTTGGGTCCCGGGGGGAAAAACATTCAGTACTTC.

This clonotype has just one count. This chain joins TRBV7-2 and TRBJ2-2, with no clear D. V was shortened by 2 bases and J by 1 base, with 8 bases between the two germline ends. The CDR3 extends over 15 amino acids. The germline gives CDR1 SGHTA, CDR2 FQGNSA. CDR3 protein: CASSLTIMNTGELFF. The CDR3 nucleotides read TGTGCCAGCAGCTTAACCATCATGAACACCGGGGAGCTGTTTTTT.

This clonotype was observed many times. The chain has TRBV7-7 and TRBJ2-2; D unresolved. Trimming pared 5 bases from V and 5 bases from J, leaving 18 bases between. CDR3 size: 16 residues. Germline CDR1 SSHAT, CDR2 FNYEAQ (reference sequence). DNA of the CDR3: TGTGCCAGCAGCCGCTCACCTAGGGTGGAAACCGGGGAGCTGTTTTTT. Amino acid sequence: CASSRSPRVETGELFF.

V gene TRBV24-1 combines with J gene TRBJ1-2; TRBD1 aligns across 7 bases. Trimming took 2 bases from V and 6 from J; bases not matched to a gene: 8. The germline V gene encodes CDR1 KGHDR and CDR2 SFDVKD. This CDR3 has 15 amino acids. The CDR3 coding sequence is TGTGCCACCAGTGATTCCGTGGACAGGTTCCATGGCTACACCTTC. It translates to CATSDSVDRFHGYTF.

Concerning this clonotype itself: This sequence may be a read error, since a much larger clone differs from it by one base. Because the CDR3 is missing its conserved closing phenylalanine or tryptophan, this is likely a read error. The genes are TRBV27 and TRBJ2-1; tentatively, D is TRBD1 (6 bases). The end of the DNA is better explained by TRBJ2-7, so the J call may be wrong. The CDR3 is 13 amino acids. Germline V gene data show CDR1 as MNHEY and CDR2 as SMNVEV (reference sequence). CDR3 in amino acids: CASSFDRTYEQYS. DNA for the CDR3: TGTGCCAGCAGTTTCGACAGGACCTACGAGCAGTACTCC.

The V call is TRBV12-3 or TRBV12-4, the J call TRBJ2-3; 8 bases agree with TRBD1. The trim removed 8 bases at V and 15 bases at J, leaving 22 bases unmatched. The CDR3 has 15 amino acids. The CDR3 nucleotides are TGTGCCAGCGGCCCCTGGACAGGGAGAACAGATGCGGAATATTTT. Translation: CASGPWTGRTDAEYF.

A note on this clonotype: One base away lies a much larger clone, so this may be a sequencing read error. The CDR3: CASSFGGQEALEQYF. The CDR3 nucleotides are TGCGCCAGCAGCTTCGGCGGACAGGAGGCTTTGGAGCAGTACTTC. The chain carries TRBV5-1 and TRBJ2-5; 7 nucleotides agree with TRBD1. This CDR3 comprises 15 residues. J lost 11 bases, V lost 2 bases, and 15 bases had no gene match. The germline V gene has CDR1 SGHRS and CDR2 YFSETQ.

This clonotype has ten or more counts. This chain connects TRBV9 to TRBJ2-7, with a possible D match to TRBD1 (6 bases). V gave up 5 bases and J gave up 0 bases, with 12 bases separating them. Per the germline V gene, CDR1 is SGDLS and CDR2 is YYNGEE. This CDR3 comprises 14 residues. This CDR3 reads CASSGLDSSYEQYF. The CDR3 DNA follows: TGTGCCAGCAGTGGACTGGACAGCTCCTACGAGCAGTACTTC.